Listed below are T cell receptor beta chains from one sample, sequenced in a study of blood T cells in healthy people across ages. A single record per CDR3 protein comes from TCRdb applying MiXCR to the 5' RACE reads. The table has 650,000 to 700,000 distinct CDR3 sequences, about 30% seen once. Sequencing was carried out using blood. The receptors shown here come from an elderly woman in good health. Both conserved end residues are part of each CDR3. The D gene is left open where the match is weak. Clone size appears in some rows only: once, few, many, or a class for an expanded clone.

j_gene,abundance,v_gene,d_gene,CDR3nt,CDR3aa
TRBJ2-3,many,TRBV20-1,TRBD2,TGCAGTGCCCCGATGGCTAGCGGGGGGGCAGATACGCAGTATTTT,CSAPMASGGADTQYF
TRBJ2-3,NA,TRBV5-6,TRBD2,TGTGCCAGCAGCCGACCGACTAGCGGGGGCCCAGATACGCAGTATTTT,CASSRPTSGGPDTQYF
TRBJ2-5,once,TRBV3-1,NA,TGTGCCAGCAGCCAGCTAGCGAAGCAAGAGACCCAGTACTTC,CASSQLAKQETQYF
TRBJ2-3,few,TRBV6-2/TRBV6-3,TRBD1,TGTGCCAGCAGGGAGAGACAGGGGGCGAGCACAGATACGCAGTATTTT,CASRERQGASTDTQYF
TRBJ1-2,many,TRBV20-1,NA,TGCAGTGCTCATTCACGTAACTATGGCTACACCTTC,CSAHSRNYGYTF
TRBJ1-2,many,TRBV6-2/TRBV6-3,TRBD1,TGTGCCAGCAGGGGACAGACTTATGGCTACACCTTC,CASRGQTYGYTF
TRBJ2-7,NA,TRBV6-6,NA,TGTGCCAGCAGGAACACGGGGGAAGAGATCCAGTACTTC,CASRNTGEEIQYF
TRBJ1-6,few,TRBV2,NA,TGTGCCAGCAGTGAAAGGGGCTCCTATAATTCACCCCTCCACTTT,CASSERGSYNSPLHF
TRBJ2-3,NA,TRBV29-1,NA,TGCAGCTACCGTAGAGATACGCAGTATTTT,CSYRRDTQYF
TRBJ2-7,NA,TRBV7-2,NA,TGTGCCAGCAGCGTAGGGTCTGACGCCTACGAGCAGTACTTC,CASSVGSDAYEQYF
TRBJ2-5,many,TRBV7-2,NA,TGTGCCAGCAGCTTAGTTGGGGGCAGAAAGGGGGAGACCCAGTACTTC,CASSLVGGRKGETQYF
TRBJ2-7,few,TRBV7-9,NA,TGTGCCAGCAGCCCAGGGAGGACAAGATCCTACGAGCAGTACTTC,CASSPGRTRSYEQYF
TRBJ2-3,many,TRBV12-3/TRBV12-4,NA,TGTGCCAGCAGGCCGGGCAGCACAGATACGCAGTATTTT,CASRPGSTDTQYF
TRBJ2-7,many,TRBV20-1,NA,TGCAGTGCTAGAACCCCAGGGGTCTACGAGCAGTACTTC,CSARTPGVYEQYF
TRBJ2-3,few,TRBV3-1,NA,TGTGCCAGCAGCCGGATGGCAGATACGCAGTATTTT,CASSRMADTQYF
TRBJ2-1,NA,TRBV5-1,TRBD2,TGCGCCAGCAGCCCAGGGACTAGCGGGAGTGATGAGCAGTTCTTC,CASSPGTSGSDEQFF
TRBJ2-1,many,TRBV5-5,NA,TGTGCCAGCAGCTTGGGGGGTTCCAGGCCTCGGCTTAACAATGAGCAGTTCTTC,CASSLGGSRPRLNNEQFF
TRBJ2-7,many,TRBV28,NA,TGTGCCAGCAGTTTCTCGCAGGGACTTGCCTACGAGCAGTACTTC,CASSFSQGLAYEQYF
TRBJ2-1,many,TRBV7-9,TRBD2,TGTGCCAGCAGTCGCGGGGGGCCCAGCTCCTACAATGAGCAGTTCTTC,CASSRGGPSSYNEQFF
TRBJ2-3,NA,TRBV5-1,NA,TGCGCCAGCAGGTCGGCGAGAGGGCTTACAGATACGCAGTATTTT,CASRSARGLTDTQYF
TRBJ2-7,many,TRBV29-1,NA,TGCAGCGTTGTCAGGGGTCGGGACGAGCAGTACTTC,CSVVRGRDEQYF
TRBJ2-3,many,TRBV10-3,TRBD1,TGTGCCATCAGTATGGGACAGATCACAGATACGCAGTATTTT,CAISMGQITDTQYF
TRBJ2-5,many,TRBV6-6,TRBD2,TGTGCCAGCAGTTACCGCAAGTGGGGGGGCCAAGAGACCCAGTACTTC,CASSYRKWGGQETQYF
TRBJ2-3,many,TRBV5-6,TRBD2,TGTGCCAGCAGCTTGAGGGCTAGCGGGGGCACAGATACGCAGTATTTT,CASSLRASGGTDTQYF
TRBJ1-4,many,TRBV7-9,NA,TGTGCCAGCAGAGCGACTGAAAAACTGTTTTTT,CASRATEKLFF
TRBJ1-1,few,TRBV5-6,TRBD1,TGCGCCAGCAGCTTGGCCAGGGGGGACACTGAAGCTTTCTTT,CASSLARGDTEAFF
TRBJ2-3,many,TRBV6-2/TRBV6-3,TRBD2,TGTGCCAGCAGCCCTCGGGGGGGAGCTAGGGATACGCAGTATTTT,CASSPRGGARDTQYF
TRBJ2-3,many,TRBV18,TRBD2,TGTGCCAGCTCACCCCTCGGGAGGGTAGGAGCAGATACGCAGTATTTT,CASSPLGRVGADTQYF
TRBJ1-2,many,TRBV6-6,TRBD1,TGTGCCAGCAGAACGGTACCGGGACAGGGAGATCTCAGAGGCTACACCTTC,CASRTVPGQGDLRGYTF
TRBJ1-6,many,TRBV6-5,NA,TGTGCCAGCAGTTTGGACAGACTCTATAATTCACCCCTCCACTTT,CASSLDRLYNSPLHF
TRBJ2-7,many,TRBV6-2/TRBV6-3,NA,TGTGCCAGCAGCCCCTTAATTAATGTCAAAGGGGAGCAGTACTTC,CASSPLINVKGEQYF
TRBJ2-2,few,TRBV12-3/TRBV12-4,NA,TGTGCCAGCAGAAATCAAGGGCCCGGGGAGCTGTTTTTT,CASRNQGPGELFF
TRBJ2-1,NA,TRBV11-2,TRBD2,TGTGCCAGCAGCTTAAGGGCTAGCGGGAGAATGGCCTACAATGAGCAGTTCTTC,CASSLRASGRMAYNEQFF
TRBJ2-3,NA,TRBV5-1,TRBD2,TGCGCCAGCAGCTTGGCCGTAGCGGGGGGCACAGATACGCAGTATTTT,CASSLAVAGGTDTQYF
TRBJ2-1,NA,TRBV7-2,NA,TGTGCCAGCAGCTTAGATCGGCTAGAGAGGTCCTACAATGAGCAGTTCTTC,CASSLDRLERSYNEQFF
TRBJ1-5,few,TRBV19,NA,TGTGCCAGCCTTCCGGGGGGCATAGATCAGCCCCAGCATTTT,CASLPGGIDQPQHF
TRBJ1-6,many,TRBV20-1,NA,TGCAGTGCTAGAAGCCGGCGGGGGCAAAATTCACCCCTCCACTTT,CSARSRRGQNSPLHF
TRBJ2-1,NA,TRBV3-1,TRBD2,TGTGCCAGCAGCCCTCTTGTATCCGGGACTACATCCTACAATGAGCAGTTCTTC,CASSPLVSGTTSYNEQFF
TRBJ2-3,NA,TRBV12-3/TRBV12-4,TRBD2,TGTGCCAGCGGGCCTAGCGGGGGAACAGATACGGAGTATTTT,CASGPSGGTDTEYF
TRBJ2-1,many,TRBV6-6,NA,TGTGCCAGCAGTTCCTTGAACTACAATGAGCAGTTCTTC,CASSSLNYNEQFF
TRBJ1-1,NA,TRBV21-1,NA,TGTGCCAGCAGCCTTCTGACAGGGGAGAACACTGAAGCTTTCTTT,CASSLLTGENTEAFF
TRBJ2-3,many,TRBV7-9,TRBD2,TGTGCCAGCAGCTCCGCCCTGACTAGCGGGGGTGTACCTAGCACAGATACGCAGTATTTT,CASSSALTSGGVPSTDTQYF